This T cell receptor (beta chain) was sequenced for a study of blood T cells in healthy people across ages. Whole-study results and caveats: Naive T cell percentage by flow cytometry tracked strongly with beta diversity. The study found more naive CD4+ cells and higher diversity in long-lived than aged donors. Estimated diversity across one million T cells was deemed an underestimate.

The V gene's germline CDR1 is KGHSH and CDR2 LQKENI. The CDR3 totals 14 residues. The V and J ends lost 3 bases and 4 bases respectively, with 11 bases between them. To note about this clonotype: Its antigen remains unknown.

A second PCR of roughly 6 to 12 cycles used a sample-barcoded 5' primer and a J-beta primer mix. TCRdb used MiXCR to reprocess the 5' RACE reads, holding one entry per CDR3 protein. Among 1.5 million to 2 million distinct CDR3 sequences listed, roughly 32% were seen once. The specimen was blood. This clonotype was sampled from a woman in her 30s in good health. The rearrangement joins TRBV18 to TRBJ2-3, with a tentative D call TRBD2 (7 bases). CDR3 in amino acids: CASSPRGGPDTQYF. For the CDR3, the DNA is TGTGCCAGCTCACCGAGGGGGGGCCCAGATACGCAGTATTTT.